The rows below give T cell receptor beta chains drawn from one sample of a study of radiation and T cells in renal cell carcinoma. Assay used: immunoSEQ multiplex PCR; TCRdb lists only in-frame clones, some missing. The table has over 120,000 clones, 70% to 90% seen once. The sample consisted of blood, taken from a patient whose treatment included radiotherapy and nephrectomy. The receptors here all came from a woman aged 50 to 60 with renal cell carcinoma. The CDR3 runs from the conserved cysteine through the conserved F or W. A D gene is named only where the DNA matches it firmly. Clone size is given for some rows only: seen once, a few or many times, or a class if the clone is expanded.

.	TRBJ2-5	TRBV7-2	TRBD1	TGTGCCAGCAGCTTAAATAGACAGGGGGGGGAGACCCAGTACTTC	CASSLNRQGGETQYF
.	TRBJ2-7	TRBV5-1	TRBD1	TGCGCCAGCAGCTGGACAGGGCCTCCCTACGAGCAGTACTTC	CASSWTGPPYEQYF
.	TRBJ1-4	TRBV19	.	TGTGCCAGTAGTGGGGGGCGCGGGGAAAAACTGTTTTTT	CASSGGRGEKLFF
.	TRBJ1-4	TRBV7-2	TRBD1	TGTGCCAGCAGCTTAGGACAGGGGGTAGAAAAACTGTTTTTT	CASSLGQGVEKLFF
.	TRBJ1-3	TRBV19	.	TGTGCCAGTAGTATCAGGGCCGTCTCTGGAAACACCATATATTTT	CASSIRAVSGNTIYF
.	TRBJ2-7	TRBV7-9	.	TGTGCCAGCAGCTTACTCAGAGAAAGCTCCTACGAGCAGTACTTC	CASSLLRESSYEQYF
.	TRBJ2-6	TRBV19	.	TGTGCCAGTAGTATTGGGAATTCAGCCAACGTCCTGACTTTC	CASSIGNSANVLTF
.	TRBJ2-2	TRBV4-3	.	TGCGCCAGCAGTTTATTGATAAGCACCGGGGAGCTGTTTTTT	CASSLLISTGELFF
.	TRBJ1-2	TRBV6-5	.	TGTGCCAGCAATCCCGAAACGGGATATGGCTACACCTTC	CASNPETGYGYTF
once	TRBJ1-1	TRBV6-5	.	TGTGCCAGCAGTACACATGAGGGCACTGAAGCTTTCTTT	CASSTHEGTEAFF
.	TRBJ1-1	TRBV7-9	TRBD1	TGTGCCAGCAGCGCAGGGGGCATGGGGAACACTGAAGCTTTCTTT	CASSAGGMGNTEAFF
once	TRBJ1-2	TRBV6-1	.	TGTGCCAGCAGTGACTACACAGGTGGCTACACCTTC	CASSDYTGGYTF
.	TRBJ1-2	TRBV27	.	TGTGCCAGCAGTTTTCTAGGGGCTGGGACTTTTAACTATGGCTACACCTTC	CASSFLGAGTFNYGYTF
once	TRBJ2-1	TRBV15	.	TGTGCCACCAGCAGAGATTTCGGTGGGAGCTCCTACAATGAGCAGTTCTTC	CATSRDFGGSSYNEQFF
.	TRBJ2-7	TRBV7-2	TRBD1	TGTGCCAGCAGCTTAGTTGGGACAGGGTCCTACGAGCAGTACTTC	CASSLVGTGSYEQYF
.	TRBJ1-2	TRBV29-1	.	TGCAGCGTGTCAAGTGGCTACACCTTC	CSVSSGYTF
.	TRBJ2-7	TRBV11-2	.	TGTGCCAGCAGCCCCCCAGGCTACGAGCAGTACTTC	CASSPPGYEQYF
.	TRBJ2-2	TRBV30	.	TGTGCCTGGAGTTTGGCGTACGGGCCCACCGGGGAGCTGTTTTTT	CAWSLAYGPTGELFF
.	TRBJ2-1	TRBV9	TRBD1	TGTGCCAGCAGCGCGACAGGGTCGGGCTACAATGAGCAGTTCTTC	CASSATGSGYNEQFF
.	TRBJ2-5	TRBV7-3	.	TGTGCCAGCAGCCTTGGTGCAACCCAAGAGACCCAGTACTTC	CASSLGATQETQYF
.	TRBJ2-5	TRBV6-5	.	TGTGCCAGCAGCCCATATTACAGCCAAGAGACCCAGTACTTC	CASSPYYSQETQYF
.	TRBJ1-5	TRBV6-1	.	TGTGCCAGCAGGACGGTAGGGGGTAATCAGCCCCAGCATTTT	CASRTVGGNQPQHF
.	TRBJ1-2	TRBV30	.	TGTGCCTGGACCCCGGGCTTCGCGGGTGGCTACACCTTC	CAWTPGFAGGYTF
.	TRBJ1-4	TRBV7-8	TRBD1	TGTGCCAGCAGCTGGGGGACAGGGACTAATGAAAAACTGTTTTTT	CASSWGTGTNEKLFF
.	TRBJ2-7	TRBV13	TRBD2	TGTGCCAGCAGCTTCCGTGTGGGGCTAGCGGGGGGAGAGCAGTACTTC	CASSFRVGLAGGEQYF
once	TRBJ2-1	TRBV5-6	.	TGTGCCAGCAGCTTGAAATGGAGAAATGAGCAGTTCTTC	CASSLKWRNEQFF
.	TRBJ1-6	TRBV14	.	TGTGCCAGCAGCCAAGGATATAATTCACCCCTCCACTTT	CASSQGYNSPLHF
.	TRBJ1-6	TRBV7-9	.	TGTGCCAGCAGCTTCGGGGACTCAGGAACACCCCTCCACTTT	CASSFGDSGTPLHF
.	TRBJ1-2	TRBV7-2	.	TGTGCCAGCAGCTTAAGGTCGGACAACTATGGCTACACCTTC	CASSLRSDNYGYTF
.	TRBJ2-1	TRBV18	.	TGTGCCAGCTCATCTCTAGGGAATGAGCAGTTCTTC	CASSSLGNEQFF
few	TRBJ2-7	TRBV5-1	TRBD1	TGCGCCAGCAGCCTATCCGGGACAGGGCCGCGGGAGCAGTACTTC	CASSLSGTGPREQYF
once	TRBJ1-3	TRBV7-2	.	TGTGCCAGCAGCTTCAACAGGGATGGAAACACCATATATTTT	CASSFNRDGNTIYF
.	TRBJ2-1	TRBV10-1	TRBD2	TGCGCCAGCAGCAAGACTAGCGGGGTTGGCAATGAGCAATTCTTC	CASSKTSGVGNEQFF
.	TRBJ2-5	TRBV30	TRBD1	TGTGCCTGGAGTTTGGGACAGGGGGCGAAGACCCAGTACTTC	CAWSLGQGAKTQYF
.	TRBJ2-5	TRBV5-4	TRBD2	TGTGCCAGCAGCCTCAGCGGGGTTCAAGAGACCCAGTACTTC	CASSLSGVQETQYF
.	TRBJ1-5	TRBV6-6	.	TGTGCCAGCAGTTACGAACCCGAGAGGCCCCAGCATTTT	CASSYEPERPQHF
.	TRBJ1-4	TRBV4-1	.	TGCGCCAGCAGCCAAGATCAAAGTAGGGGATGGGCCCGTAATGAAAAACTGTTTTTT	CASSQDQSRGWARNEKLFF
few	TRBJ1-1	TRBV12-5	.	TGTGCTAGTGGACACGACATTCCGAACACTGAAGCTTTCTTT	CASGHDIPNTEAFF
.	TRBJ1-1	TRBV6-1	.	TGTGCCAGCAGTGTGTCGCAGGGGACGAATTTCGAAGCTTTCTTT	CASSVSQGTNFEAFF
.	TRBJ2-7	TRBV11-2	.	TGTGCCAGCAGCTCGCAGGGCTACGAGCAGTACTTC	CASSSQGYEQYF
.	TRBJ2-2	TRBV29-1	TRBD2	TGCAGCGTTGATTTGGTAGCGGGGGACACCGGGGAGCTGTTTTTT	CSVDLVAGDTGELFF
.	TRBJ2-1	TRBV7-9	.	TGTGCCAGCAGCTTAGTAAGTTTCAGGGTCCTTGATGAGCAGTTCTTC	CASSLVSFRVLDEQFF
.	TRBJ2-7	TRBV6-5	.	TGTGCCAGCAGTCTCCTGGACAGCTACGAGCAGTACTTC	CASSLLDSYEQYF
.	TRBJ1-6	TRBV7-8	.	TGTGCCAGCAGCCCTAGTGGGGGCTATAATTCACCCCTCCACTTT	CASSPSGGYNSPLHF
.	TRBJ2-1	TRBV25-1	TRBD2	TGTGCCAGCAGTGAAGTAGCGGGGAGCTCCTACAATGAGCAGTTCTTC	CASSEVAGSSYNEQFF
.	TRBJ1-2	TRBV13	TRBD1	TGTGCCAGCAGCACCAGAGGGACAGGGGCTGGCTACACCTTC	CASSTRGTGAGYTF
.	TRBJ1-1	TRBV2	.	TGTGCCAGCAGTGGACAGGTAATGAACACTGAAGCTTTCTTT	CASSGQVMNTEAFF
.	TRBJ2-5	TRBV10-3	.	TGTGCCACCCAAGACCGCCCCGGCGGAAAAGAGACCCAGTACTTC	CATQDRPGGKETQYF
.	TRBJ2-5	TRBV11-3	TRBD1	TGTGCCAGCAGCCTCGGGACAGGGGGTTCAGAGACCCAGTACTTC	CASSLGTGGSETQYF
.	TRBJ2-5	TRBV19	TRBD2	TGTGCCAGTGGGCAGTTGGGACTAGCGGGGGACCCCCAAGAGACCCAGTACTTC	CASGQLGLAGDPQETQYF
.	TRBJ1-2	TRBV13	.	TGTGCCAGCAAAAGGGGTATTGGACATCCGGCTGGCTACACCTTC	CASKRGIGHPAGYTF